This T cell receptor (beta chain) was identified during a study of breast tumors, draining lymph nodes, adjacent tissues. The germline V and J ends were trimmed by 5 bases and 2 bases, with 13 bases remaining between them. The CDR3 is 14 residues long. Germline V CDR1 and CDR2: SEHNR, FQNEAQ (reference sequence). TCRdb processed the multiplex PCR reads anew with MiXCR; each CDR3 protein has one entry. The data contain approximately 130,000 distinct CDR3 sequences, less than 25% of them singletons. This clonotype was counted at least ten times. Axillary draining lymph nodes of breast cancer patients supplied the node samples.

This receptor was obtained from a female donor with breast cancer. Some clones in this sample may be carry-over from other donors' samples. The chain carries TRBV7-9 and TRBJ2-7; D is ambiguous. Sequencing was carried out using axillary lymph node tissue. The CDR3 sequence: CASSRMGLAYEQYF. DNA for the CDR3: TGTGCCAGCAGCCGAATGGGCCTAGCCTACGAGCAGTACTTC.